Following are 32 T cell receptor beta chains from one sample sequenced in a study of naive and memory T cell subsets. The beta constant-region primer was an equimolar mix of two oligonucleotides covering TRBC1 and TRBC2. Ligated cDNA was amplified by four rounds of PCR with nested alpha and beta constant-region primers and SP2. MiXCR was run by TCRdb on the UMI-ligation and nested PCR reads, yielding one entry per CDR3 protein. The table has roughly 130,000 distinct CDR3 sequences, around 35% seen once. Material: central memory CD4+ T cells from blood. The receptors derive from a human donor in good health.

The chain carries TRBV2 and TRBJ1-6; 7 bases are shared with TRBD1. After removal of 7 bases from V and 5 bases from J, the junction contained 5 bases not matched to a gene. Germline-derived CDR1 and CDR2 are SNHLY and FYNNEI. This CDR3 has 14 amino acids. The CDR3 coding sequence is TGTGCCAGCACTGGGGACAGCCATAATTCACCCCTCCACTTT. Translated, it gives CASTGDSHNSPLHF.

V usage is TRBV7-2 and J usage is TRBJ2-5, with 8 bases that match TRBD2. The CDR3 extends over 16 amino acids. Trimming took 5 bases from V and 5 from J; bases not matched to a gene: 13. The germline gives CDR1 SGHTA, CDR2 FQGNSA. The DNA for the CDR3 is TGTGCCAGCAGCCCACGGGGGGGGCGCTCGGGGGAGACCCAGTACTTC. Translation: CASSPRGGRSGETQYF.

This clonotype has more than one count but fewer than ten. This chain's CDR3 is CASSFTPTSGPYNEQFF. In nucleotides, the CDR3 is TGCGCCAGCAGCTTCACGCCGACTAGCGGTCCCTACAATGAGCAGTTCTTC. This sequence joins TRBV5-1 and TRBJ2-1; 9 nucleotides line up with TRBD2. The CDR3 has 17 residues. Germline V lookup: CDR1 SGHRS, CDR2 YFSETQ. J lost 2 bases, V lost 2 bases, and 8 bases had no gene match.

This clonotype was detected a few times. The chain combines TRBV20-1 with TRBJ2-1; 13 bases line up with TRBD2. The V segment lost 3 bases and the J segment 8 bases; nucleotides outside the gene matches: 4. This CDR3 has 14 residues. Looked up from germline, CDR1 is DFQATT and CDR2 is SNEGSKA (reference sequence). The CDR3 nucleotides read TGCAGTGCTAGTGGACTAGCGGGAGTCCATGAGCAGTTCTTC. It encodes CSASGLAGVHEQFF.

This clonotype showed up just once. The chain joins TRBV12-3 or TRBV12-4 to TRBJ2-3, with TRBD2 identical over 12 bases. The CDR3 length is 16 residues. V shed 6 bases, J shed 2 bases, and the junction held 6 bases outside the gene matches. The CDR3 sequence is CASSLGLAGVTDTQYF. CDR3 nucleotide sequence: TGTGCCAGCAGCCTGGGACTAGCGGGTGTCACAGATACGCAGTATTTT.

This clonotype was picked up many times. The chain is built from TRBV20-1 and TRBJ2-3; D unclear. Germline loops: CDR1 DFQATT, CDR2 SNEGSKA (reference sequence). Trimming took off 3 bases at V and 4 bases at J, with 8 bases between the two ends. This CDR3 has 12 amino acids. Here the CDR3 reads CSASRSADTQYF. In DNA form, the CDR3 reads TGCAGTGCTAGTAGGTCGGCAGATACGCAGTATTTT.

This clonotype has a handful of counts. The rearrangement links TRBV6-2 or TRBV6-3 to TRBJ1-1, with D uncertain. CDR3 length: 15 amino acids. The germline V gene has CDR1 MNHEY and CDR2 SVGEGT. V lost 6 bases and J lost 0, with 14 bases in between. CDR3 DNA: TGTGCCAGCAGGGCCCAATGGAGGGTGAACACTGAAGCTTTCTTT. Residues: CASRAQWRVNTEAFF.

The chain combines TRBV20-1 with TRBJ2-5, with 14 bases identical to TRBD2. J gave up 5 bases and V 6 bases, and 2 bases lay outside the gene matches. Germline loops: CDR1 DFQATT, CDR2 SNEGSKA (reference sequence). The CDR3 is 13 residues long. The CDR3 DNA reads TGCAGTGCCCGACTAGCGGGAGGGGAGACCCAGTACTTC. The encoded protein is CSARLAGGETQYF.

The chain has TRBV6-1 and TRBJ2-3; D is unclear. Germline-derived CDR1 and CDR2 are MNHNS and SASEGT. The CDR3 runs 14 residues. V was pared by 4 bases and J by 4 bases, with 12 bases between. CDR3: CASSVRLVADTQYF. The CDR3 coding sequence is TGTGCCAGCAGTGTGCGTCTAGTGGCAGATACGCAGTATTTT.

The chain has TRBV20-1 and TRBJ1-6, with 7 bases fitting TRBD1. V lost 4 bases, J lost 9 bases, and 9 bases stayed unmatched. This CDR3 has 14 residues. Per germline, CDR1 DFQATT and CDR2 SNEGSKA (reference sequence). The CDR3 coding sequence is TGCAGTGCTAACCGGGACAGCAACGGTTCACCCCTCCACTTT. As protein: CSANRDSNGSPLHF.

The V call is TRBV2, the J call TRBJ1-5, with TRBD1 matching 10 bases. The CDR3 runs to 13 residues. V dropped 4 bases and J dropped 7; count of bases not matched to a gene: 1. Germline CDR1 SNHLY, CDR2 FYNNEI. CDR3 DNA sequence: TGTGCCAGCAGTGGGACAGGGGGGCAGCCCCAGCATTTT. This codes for CASSGTGGQPQHF.

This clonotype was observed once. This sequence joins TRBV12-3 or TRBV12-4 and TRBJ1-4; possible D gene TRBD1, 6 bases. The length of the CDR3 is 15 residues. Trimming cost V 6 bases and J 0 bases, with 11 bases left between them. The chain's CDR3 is CASSPRTATNEKLFF. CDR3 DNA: TGTGCCAGCAGCCCCCGGACAGCAACTAATGAAAAACTGTTTTTT.

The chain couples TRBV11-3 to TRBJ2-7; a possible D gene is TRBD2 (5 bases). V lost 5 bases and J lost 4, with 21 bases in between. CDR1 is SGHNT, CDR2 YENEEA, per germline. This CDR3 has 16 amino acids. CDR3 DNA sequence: TGTGCCAGCAGCCCCGGATCCATGACTACGCAATACGAGCAGTACTTC. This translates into CASSPGSMTTQYEQYF. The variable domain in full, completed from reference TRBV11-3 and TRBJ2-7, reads EAGVVQSPRYKIIEKKQPVAFWCNPISGHNTLYWYLQNLGQGPELLIRYENEEAVDDSQLPKDRFSAERLKGVDSTLKIQPAELGDSAVYLCASSPGSMTTQYEQYFGPGTRLTVT.

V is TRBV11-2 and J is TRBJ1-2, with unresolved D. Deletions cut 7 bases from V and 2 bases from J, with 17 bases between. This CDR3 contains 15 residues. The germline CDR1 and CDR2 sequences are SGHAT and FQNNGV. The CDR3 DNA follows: TGTGCCAGCACCGAAGGTGGAGGGCTAAACTATGGCTACACCTTC. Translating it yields CASTEGGGLNYGYTF.

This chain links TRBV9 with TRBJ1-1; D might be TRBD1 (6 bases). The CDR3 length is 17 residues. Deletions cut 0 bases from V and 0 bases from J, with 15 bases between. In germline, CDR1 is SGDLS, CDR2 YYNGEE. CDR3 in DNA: TGTGCCAGCAGCGTAGGTGGTCGCTCAGGGGTGAACACTGAAGCTTTCTTT. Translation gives CASSVGGRSGVNTEAFF.

CDR3 amino acids: CASSPPSGRNIQYF. The DNA for the CDR3 is TGTGCCAGCTCACCACCTAGCGGGAGGAACATTCAGTACTTC. This chain joins TRBV18 and TRBJ2-4, with 10 bases matching TRBD2. J gave up 7 bases and V 0 bases, and 0 bases lay outside the gene matches. The CDR3 extends over 14 amino acids. Per the germline V gene, CDR1 is KGHSH and CDR2 is LQKENI.

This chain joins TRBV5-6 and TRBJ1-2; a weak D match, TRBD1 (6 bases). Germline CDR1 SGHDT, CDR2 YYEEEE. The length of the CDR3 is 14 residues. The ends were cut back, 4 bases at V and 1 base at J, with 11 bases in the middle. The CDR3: CASSRTADNYGYTF. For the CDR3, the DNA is TGTGCCAGCAGCAGGACAGCTGATAACTATGGCTACACCTTC.

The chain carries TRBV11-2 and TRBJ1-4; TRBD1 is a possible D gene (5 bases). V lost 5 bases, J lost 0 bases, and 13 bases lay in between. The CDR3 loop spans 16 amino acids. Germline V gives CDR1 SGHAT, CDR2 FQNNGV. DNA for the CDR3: TGTGCCAGCAGCCCACGGGGGTCTGCAACTAATGAAAAACTGTTTTTT. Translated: CASSPRGSATNEKLFF.

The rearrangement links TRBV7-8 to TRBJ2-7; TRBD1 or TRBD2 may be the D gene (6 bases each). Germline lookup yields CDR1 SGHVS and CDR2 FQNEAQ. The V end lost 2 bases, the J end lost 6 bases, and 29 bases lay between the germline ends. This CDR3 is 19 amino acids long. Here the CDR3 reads CASSLSPGTGAGSTLEQYF. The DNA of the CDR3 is TGTGCCAGCAGCTTATCCCCGGGGACGGGGGCCGGATCAACTCTCGAGCAGTACTTC.

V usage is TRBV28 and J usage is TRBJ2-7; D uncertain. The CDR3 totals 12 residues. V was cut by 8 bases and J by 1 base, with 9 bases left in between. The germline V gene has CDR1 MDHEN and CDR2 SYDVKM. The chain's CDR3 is CASFGFSYEQYF. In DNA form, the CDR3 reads TGTGCCAGCTTCGGGTTTTCCTACGAGCAGTACTTC.

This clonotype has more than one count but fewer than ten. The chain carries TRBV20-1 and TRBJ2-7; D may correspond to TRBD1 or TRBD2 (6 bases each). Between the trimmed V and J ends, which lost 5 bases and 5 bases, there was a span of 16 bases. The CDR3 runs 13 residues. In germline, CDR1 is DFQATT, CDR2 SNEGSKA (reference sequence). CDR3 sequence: CSARRGHPDEQYF. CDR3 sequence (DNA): TGCAGTGCTCGGAGGGGACACCCTGACGAGCAGTACTTC.

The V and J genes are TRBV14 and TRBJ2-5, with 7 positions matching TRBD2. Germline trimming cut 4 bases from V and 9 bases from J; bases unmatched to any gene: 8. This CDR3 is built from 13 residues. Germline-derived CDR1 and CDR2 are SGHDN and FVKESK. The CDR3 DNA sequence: TGTGCCAGCAGCCCAACAGCGGGGAGGGCCCAGTACTTC. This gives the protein CASSPTAGRAQYF.

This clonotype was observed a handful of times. The CDR3 here is CASSLDGTGESTDTQYF. Here the CDR3 DNA reads TGTGCCAGCAGCTTGGATGGGACAGGAGAAAGCACAGATACGCAGTATTTT. V gene TRBV11-1 combines with J gene TRBJ2-3; 8 bases agree with TRBD1. Germline CDR1 SGHAT, CDR2 FQDESV (reference sequence). Losses at the gene ends were 3 bases for V and 0 bases for J; bases not matched to a gene: 8. CDR3 length: 17 residues.

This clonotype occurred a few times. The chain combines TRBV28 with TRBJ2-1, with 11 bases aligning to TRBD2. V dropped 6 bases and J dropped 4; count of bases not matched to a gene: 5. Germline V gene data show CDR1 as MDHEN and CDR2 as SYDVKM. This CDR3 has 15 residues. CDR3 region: CASSYLAGGYNEQFF. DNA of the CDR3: TGTGCCAGCAGCTACTTAGCGGGAGGGTACAATGAGCAGTTCTTC.

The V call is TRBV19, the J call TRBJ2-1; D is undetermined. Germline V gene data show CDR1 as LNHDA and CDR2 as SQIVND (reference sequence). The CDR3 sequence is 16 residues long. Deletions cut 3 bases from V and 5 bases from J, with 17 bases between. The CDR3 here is CASSMGSLSNDNEQFF. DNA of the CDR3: TGTGCCAGTAGTATGGGGTCGCTTTCTAACGACAATGAGCAGTTCTTC.

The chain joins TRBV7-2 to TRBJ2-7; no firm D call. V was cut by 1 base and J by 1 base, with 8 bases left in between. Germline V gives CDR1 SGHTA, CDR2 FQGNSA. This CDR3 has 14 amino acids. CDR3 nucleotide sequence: TGTGCCAGCAGCTTAGGGAGACTTTCCTACGAGCAGTACTTC. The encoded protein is CASSLGRLSYEQYF.

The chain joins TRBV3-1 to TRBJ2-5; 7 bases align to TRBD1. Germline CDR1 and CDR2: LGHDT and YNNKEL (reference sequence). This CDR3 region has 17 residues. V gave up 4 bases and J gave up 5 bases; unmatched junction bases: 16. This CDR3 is CASSPLVSLLDRETQYF. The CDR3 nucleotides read TGTGCCAGCAGCCCCCTTGTAAGTCTGTTGGACAGGGAGACCCAGTACTTC.

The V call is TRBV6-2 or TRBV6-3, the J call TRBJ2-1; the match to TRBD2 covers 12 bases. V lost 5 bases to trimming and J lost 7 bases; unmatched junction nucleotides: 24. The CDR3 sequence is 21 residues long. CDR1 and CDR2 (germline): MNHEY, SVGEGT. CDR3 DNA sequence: TGTGCCAGCAGTCGTAGAACCCCGTCAGGGACAACTAGCGGGAGGTATAATGAGCAGTTCTTC. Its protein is CASSRRTPSGTTSGRYNEQFF.

CDR3 in amino acids: CASSLDSLNTEAFF. The CDR3 coding sequence is TGCGCCAGCAGCTTAGACAGTTTGAACACTGAAGCTTTCTTT. This chain connects TRBV5-1 to TRBJ1-1; a weak D match, TRBD1 (5 bases). Germline CDR1 is SGHRS and CDR2 is YFSETQ. This CDR3 has 14 amino acids. Trimming left V 2 bases short and J 0 bases short, with 8 bases between. The full variable domain, in which reference TRBV5-1 and TRBJ1-1 provide the parts outside the CDR3, is KAGVTQTPRYLIKTRGQQVTLSCSPISGHRSVSWYQQTPGQGLQFLFEYFSETQRNKGNFPGRFSGRQFSNSRSEMNVSTLELGDSALYLCASSLDSLNTEAFFGQGTRLTVV.

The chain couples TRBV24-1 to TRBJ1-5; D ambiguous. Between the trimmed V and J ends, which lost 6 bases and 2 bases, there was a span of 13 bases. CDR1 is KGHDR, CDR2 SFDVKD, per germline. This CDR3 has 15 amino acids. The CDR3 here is CATSLSGSGNQPQHF. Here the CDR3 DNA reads TGTGCCACCAGTTTATCTGGGTCGGGCAATCAGCCCCAGCATTTT.

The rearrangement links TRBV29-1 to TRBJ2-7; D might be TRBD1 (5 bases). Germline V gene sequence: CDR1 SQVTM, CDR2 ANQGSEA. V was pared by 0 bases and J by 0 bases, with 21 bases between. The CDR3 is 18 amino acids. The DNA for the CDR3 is TGCAGCGTTGAAGATTCCCCCCCCCCGGACACCAGCTCCTACGAGCAGTACTTC. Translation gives CSVEDSPPPDTSSYEQYF.

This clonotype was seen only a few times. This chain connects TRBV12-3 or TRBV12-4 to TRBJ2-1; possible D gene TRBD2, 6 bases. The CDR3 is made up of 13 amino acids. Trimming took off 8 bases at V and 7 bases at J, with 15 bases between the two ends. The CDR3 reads CASSMAGINEQFF. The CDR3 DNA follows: TGTGCCAGCTCTATGGCGGGGATAAATGAGCAGTTCTTC.